This T cell receptor (beta chain) came from a study of blood T cell repertoires in COVID-19. Across the study: The samples span acute and convalescent COVID-19 from the United States, Italy and Spain. T cells, B-cell-depleted T cells, or PBMCs supplied cDNA or gDNA.

V was pared by 2 bases and J by 10 bases, with 15 bases between. Germline V CDR1 and CDR2: MGHDK, SYGVNS. This CDR3 is built from 14 residues. In the original processing: The authors estimated nucleated cell counts from reference gene primer amplification. Profiled with immunoSEQ multiplex PCR; TCRdb holds only in-frame clones, not every one. V, J and clone size reflect that table, while D and trimming were determined from the DNA. The profile shows a few hundred thousand clones, about 85% of them singletons. This sequence originates from a young man who had recovered from COVID-19. The chain uses TRBV25-1 and TRBJ2-1, with D perhaps matching TRBD2 (5 bases). The sample comprised peripheral blood. In DNA form, the CDR3 reads TGTGCCAGCAGTGAAGGCGGGCCGAGCAAGGAGCAGTTCTTC. Its protein product is CASSEGGPSKEQFF.